These 28 T cell receptor beta chains share one sample of origin, sequenced in a study of T-cell reconstitution after alpha-beta-depleted transplantation in children. Unique molecular identifiers were used in preparing the TCRbeta library. MiXCR, applied by TCRdb to the PCR reads, yields one record per CDR3 protein. This sample has 280,000 or so distinct CDR3 sequences, with roughly 12% found just once. The sequencing used peripheral blood, collected 180 days after TCRalphabeta/CD19-depleted stem cell transplant. The receptor set was obtained from a male patient aged 2-15 years who had a stem cell transplant for chronic granulomatous disease, so the T cells may come from the graft donor.

This clonotype occurred many times. One end of the junction varies from germline; a read error may be responsible. The chain links TRBV11-2 to TRBJ2-3; no reliable D call. The CDR3 contains 12 residues. Per the germline V gene, CDR1 is SGHAT and CDR2 is FQNNGV. CDR3 DNA sequence: TGTGCCAGCAGGTTAGGGTCAGATACGCAGTATTTT. Its translation is CASRLGSDTQYF.

This clonotype was seen repeatedly, ten times or more. V gene TRBV20-1 combines with J gene TRBJ2-3; 7 bases align to TRBD1. Germline V gives CDR1 DFQATT, CDR2 SNEGSKA (reference sequence). CDR3 length: 14 residues. The J segment lost 1 base and the V segment lost 1 base, leaving 2 bases of the junction unmatched. Here the CDR3 DNA reads TGCAGTGCTAGAGCAGGGGGACGCACAGATACGCAGTATTTT. Its translation is CSARAGGRTDTQYF.

This clonotype showed up many times. The chain combines TRBV7-9 with TRBJ1-1; no clear D gene. CDR1 is SEHNR and CDR2 is FQNEAQ in the germline V gene (reference sequence). CDR3 length: 13 residues. V lost 11 bases to trimming and J lost 6 bases, with 19 bases between them. Written as DNA, the CDR3 is TGTGCCGGTAGGACCGATACCGGTGCTGAAGCTTTCTTT. Translation: CAGRTDTGAEAFF.

This clonotype was picked up many times. The chain is built from TRBV7-2 and TRBJ2-5, with D uncertain. Trimming cost V 1 base and J 5 bases, with 8 bases left between them. This CDR3 spans 13 amino acids. Germline assignment: CDR1 SGHTA and CDR2 FQGNSA. DNA for the CDR3: TGTGCCAGCAGCTTAGTGTACTTGGAGACCCAGTACTTC. Its translation is CASSLVYLETQYF.

This clonotype was seen ten or more times. The gene calls are TRBV15 and TRBJ2-1; D is ambiguous. Deletions cut 0 bases from V and 7 bases from J, with 10 bases between. Germline CDR1 reads LNHNV; CDR2 reads YYDKDF (reference sequence). CDR3 length: 14 residues. The CDR3 DNA reads TGTGCCACCAGCAGAGATTTAGCCCGGAATGAGCAGTTCTTC. This sequence encodes CATSRDLARNEQFF. The full variable domain, rest sourced from reference TRBV15 and TRBJ2-1, is DAMVIQNPRYQVTQFGKPVTLSCSQTLNHNVMYWYQQKSSQAPKLLFHYYDKDFNNEADTPDNFQSRRPNTSFCFLDIRSPGLGDTAMYLCATSRDLARNEQFFGPGTRLTVL.

This clonotype was detected many times. V usage is TRBV4-2 and J usage is TRBJ2-1; D gene unclear. V was trimmed by 1 base and J by 8 bases, leaving 12 bases between them. This CDR3 is 14 amino acids long. Germline V CDR1 and CDR2: LGHNA, YNFKEQ. CDR3 in amino acids: CASSQVEEIHEQFF. The CDR3 region has the DNA TGTGCCAGCAGCCAAGTAGAGGAGATCCATGAGCAGTTCTTC.

V usage is TRBV7-2 and J usage is TRBJ1-3; D is unclear. This CDR3 has 16 residues. The germline V gene encodes CDR1 SGHTA and CDR2 FQGNSA. Trimming removed 1 base at V and 1 base at J, with 11 bases between. For the CDR3, the DNA is TGTGCCAGCAGCTTAGTAGGAGGGATTTCTGGAAACACCATATATTTT. It specifies CASSLVGGISGNTIYF.

This clonotype has a handful of counts. The gene calls are TRBV7-9 and TRBJ2-7, with D possibly TRBD1 on 6 matching bases. The CDR3 runs to 14 residues. The germline V and J ends were trimmed by 5 bases and 9 bases, with 20 bases remaining between them. In germline, CDR1 is SEHNR, CDR2 FQNEAQ (reference sequence). This CDR3 is CASSPRLTGKVQYF. DNA of the CDR3: TGTGCCAGCAGCCCGAGATTAACAGGGAAAGTGCAGTACTTC.

This clonotype has a handful of counts. The rearrangement links TRBV19 to TRBJ2-1, with D tentatively TRBD1 (7 bases). Germline V CDR1 and CDR2: LNHDA, SQIVND (reference sequence). The V end lost 8 bases, the J end lost 9 bases, and 23 bases lay between the germline ends. The CDR3 covers 15 residues. The CDR3 reads CASAPGTAGGGEQFF. The CDR3 DNA is TGTGCCAGTGCGCCCGGGACAGCAGGGGGAGGTGAGCAGTTCTTC.

This clonotype was counted ten times or more. The chain is built from TRBV7-2 and TRBJ2-3, with D perhaps being TRBD1 or TRBD2 (5 bases each). CDR1 and CDR2 from the germline V gene are SGHTA and FQGNSA. The V end was cut by 1 base, the J end by 2 bases, with 13 bases between. There are 16 residues in the CDR3. CDR3 in DNA: TGTGCCAGCAGCTTAGGGGGCGGGTCGCCCACAGATACGCAGTATTTT. Protein: CASSLGGGSPTDTQYF.

This clonotype was observed a handful of times. This sequence joins TRBV28 and TRBJ2-5; 7 nucleotides agree with TRBD1. J gave up 1 base and V 4 bases, and 6 bases lay outside the gene matches. There are 15 residues in the CDR3. CDR1 and CDR2 from the germline V gene are MDHEN and SYDVKM. CDR3 loop: CASSSLRQGQETQYF. CDR3 in DNA: TGTGCCAGCAGTTCCTTAAGACAGGGCCAAGAGACCCAGTACTTC.

Of note for this clonotype: A much larger clonotype is one base distant, so this may be a read error. The V call is TRBV5-5, the J call TRBJ2-3; D is unclear. Germline loops: CDR1 SGHKS, CDR2 YYEKEE (reference sequence). The CDR3 contains 14 residues. V was cut by 1 base and J by 4 bases, with 10 bases left in between. The CDR3 is CASSLIIAADTQYF. The CDR3, as DNA: TGTGCCAGCAGCTTGATCATTGCCGCAGATACGCAGTATTTT.

This clonotype was seen many times. V is TRBV12-3 or TRBV12-4 and J is TRBJ2-1, with TRBD2 identical over 12 bases. This CDR3 spans 14 amino acids. V dropped 6 bases and J dropped 8; count of bases not matched to a gene: 5. CDR3 in amino acids: CASSTGLAGDEQFF. CDR3 DNA sequence: TGTGCCAGCAGCACGGGACTAGCGGGCGATGAGCAGTTCTTC.

The chain carries TRBV5-1 and TRBJ2-3; 14 bases are shared with TRBD2. The germline CDR1 and CDR2 sequences are SGHRS and YFSETQ. CDR3 size: 18 residues. J lost 11 bases, V lost 0 bases, and 14 bases had no gene match. For the CDR3, the DNA is TGCGCCAGCAGCTTGGTTTCCCCCGGGACTAGCGGGGGTTATAGGCAGTATTTT. This codes for CASSLVSPGTSGGYRQYF.

The chain combines TRBV2 with TRBJ2-1; the D is unclear. The length of the CDR3 is 15 residues. CDR1 is SNHLY, CDR2 FYNNEI, per germline. Between the trimmed V and J ends, which lost 7 bases and 0 bases, there was a span of 13 bases. The CDR3 is CASTPGRTSYNEQFF. The CDR3 DNA reads TGTGCCAGCACCCCGGGCCGTACCTCCTACAATGAGCAGTTCTTC.

This clonotype appeared many times. The chain has TRBV5-1 and TRBJ2-7; 10 bases are a match to TRBD2. The CDR3 covers 15 residues. Unmatched junction bases numbered 6, after V lost 3 bases and J lost 3 bases. Germline CDR1 reads SGHRS; CDR2 reads YFSETQ. The CDR3 loop reads CASSYGLAEIYEQYF. The CDR3 bases are TGCGCCAGCAGCTACGGACTAGCGGAGATCTACGAGCAGTACTTC.

This clonotype was seen only a few times. The CDR3, as DNA: TGCAGTGTTAGGGGGACGAACACCGGGGAGCTGTTTTTT. It translates to CSVRGTNTGELFF. V is TRBV20-1 and J is TRBJ2-2, with TRBD1 as a possible D gene (6 bases). Germline assignment: CDR1 DFQATT and CDR2 SNEGSKA (reference sequence). Trimming took off 7 bases at V and 0 bases at J, with 9 bases between the two ends. CDR3 length equals 13 residues.

This clonotype was counted at least ten times. CDR3 amino acids: CASKSEGWGETGELFF. CDR3 nucleotides: TGTGCCAGCAAGTCAGAGGGTTGGGGGGAGACCGGGGAGCTGTTTTTT. V gene TRBV27 combines with J gene TRBJ2-2; possibly TRBD2 for D (6 bases). Trimming shortened V by 7 bases and J by 5 bases, and 20 bases separated the two germline ends. In germline, CDR1 is MNHEY, CDR2 SMNVEV (reference sequence). The length of the CDR3 is 16 residues.

The sample holds many counts of this clonotype. This chain joins TRBV25-1 and TRBJ2-7; 8 bases map to TRBD1. V was clipped by 6 bases and J by 4 bases; unmatched bases: 5. CDR3 length: 13 residues. Germline CDR1 MGHDK, CDR2 SYGVNS. CDR3 sequence (DNA): TGTGCCAGCAGGGGACAGGAGAAATACGAGCAGTACTTC. Translated: CASRGQEKYEQYF.

This clonotype was counted ten times or more. DNA of the CDR3: TGTGCCAGCAGTGTCTATCTCGGGGCCGCTAACTATGGCTACACCTTC. Amino acid sequence: CASSVYLGAANYGYTF. The chain recombines TRBV25-1 with TRBJ1-2, with D possibly being TRBD1 (5 bases). The V end lost 4 bases, the J end lost 0 bases, and 15 bases lay between the germline ends. The CDR3 is made up of 16 amino acids. The V gene's germline CDR1 is MGHDK and CDR2 SYGVNS.

This clonotype has at least ten counts. V is TRBV11-2 and J is TRBJ1-1, with 8 nucleotides matching TRBD1. The CDR3 is 15 residues long. The germline V gene has CDR1 SGHAT and CDR2 FQNNGV. The ends lost 4 bases at V and 3 bases at J; junction bases unmatched: 7. CDR3 amino acids: CASSSQTGAYTEAFF. The DNA for the CDR3 is TGTGCCAGCAGCTCCCAGACAGGGGCTTACACTGAAGCTTTCTTT.

The V and J genes are TRBV3-1 and TRBJ2-2; D is unclear. Germline V gives CDR1 LGHDT, CDR2 YNNKEL (reference sequence). V dropped 4 bases and J dropped 2 bases, with 8 bases sitting between them. The CDR3 consists of 14 residues. The CDR3 region is CASSPISNTGELFF. CDR3 DNA sequence: TGTGCCAGCAGCCCAATCTCAAACACCGGGGAGCTGTTTTTT.

This clonotype was picked up a small number of times. V usage is TRBV18 and J usage is TRBJ2-7; a possible D gene is TRBD2 (6 bases). The germline CDR1 and CDR2 sequences are KGHSH and LQKENI. The CDR3 has 14 residues. V lost 2 bases and J lost 6, with 14 bases in between. The CDR3 loop reads CASSPGLSGAEQYF. Here the CDR3 DNA reads TGTGCCAGCTCACCAGGCCTTAGCGGTGCCGAGCAGTACTTC.

A remark on this clonotype: Possible read error: a much larger clone is one base away. The rearrangement links TRBV6-1 to TRBJ1-1, with D maybe TRBD1 (5 bases). The CDR3 extends over 15 amino acids. The V end lost 3 bases, the J end lost 6 bases, and 17 bases lay between the germline ends. The germline V gene has CDR1 MNHNS and CDR2 SASEGT. The CDR3 sequence is CASSERASWDSEAFF. The CDR3 nucleotides are TGTGCCAGCAGTGAGCGGGCCTCTTGGGACTCTGAAGCTTTCTTT.

At least ten counts were recorded for this clonotype. The genes are TRBV20-1 and TRBJ2-3; D unclear. CDR3 length: 14 residues. CDR1 and CDR2 (germline): DFQATT, SNEGSKA (reference sequence). V was pared by 1 base and J by 2 bases, with 10 bases between. The CDR3 loop is CSARAVAYTDTQYF. CDR3 coding DNA: TGCAGTGCTAGAGCGGTGGCGTACACAGATACGCAGTATTTT.

Ten or more counts support this clonotype. This chain joins TRBV12-3 or TRBV12-4 and TRBJ1-4; D may be TRBD1 (6 bases). Trimming removed 3 bases from V and 8 bases from J, with 10 bases in between. This CDR3 has 13 residues. Here the CDR3 reads CASSLRQGEKLFF. The CDR3 DNA reads TGTGCCAGCAGTTTGCGGCAGGGGGAAAAACTGTTTTTT.

This clonotype was recorded many times. V usage is TRBV5-1 and J usage is TRBJ2-3; 13 nucleotides align to TRBD2. Germline-derived CDR1 and CDR2 are SGHRS and YFSETQ. V trimming: 5 bases; J trimming: 3 bases; junction bases outside the gene matches: 9. The CDR3 runs to 17 residues. Written as DNA, the CDR3 is TGCGCCAGCAGGGGACGACTAGCGGGAGGTGGTACAGATACGCAGTATTTT. Encoded protein: CASRGRLAGGGTDTQYF. Supplemented by reference TRBV5-1 and TRBJ2-3, the full variable domain reads KAGVTQTPRYLIKTRGQQVTLSCSPISGHRSVSWYQQTPGQGLQFLFEYFSETQRNKGNFPGRFSGRQFSNSRSEMNVSTLELGDSALYLCASRGRLAGGGTDTQYFGPGTRLTVL.

This clonotype was recorded many times. The V call is TRBV5-1, the J call TRBJ2-1, with D possibly matching TRBD1 (5 bases). The germline V gene encodes CDR1 SGHRS and CDR2 YFSETQ. The CDR3 spans 15 residues. The germline V and J ends were trimmed by 0 bases and 5 bases, with 12 bases remaining between them. Here the CDR3 DNA reads TGCGCCAGCAGCTTGGTGGTCAGGGCGGACAATGAGCAGTTCTTC. Residues: CASSLVVRADNEQFF.